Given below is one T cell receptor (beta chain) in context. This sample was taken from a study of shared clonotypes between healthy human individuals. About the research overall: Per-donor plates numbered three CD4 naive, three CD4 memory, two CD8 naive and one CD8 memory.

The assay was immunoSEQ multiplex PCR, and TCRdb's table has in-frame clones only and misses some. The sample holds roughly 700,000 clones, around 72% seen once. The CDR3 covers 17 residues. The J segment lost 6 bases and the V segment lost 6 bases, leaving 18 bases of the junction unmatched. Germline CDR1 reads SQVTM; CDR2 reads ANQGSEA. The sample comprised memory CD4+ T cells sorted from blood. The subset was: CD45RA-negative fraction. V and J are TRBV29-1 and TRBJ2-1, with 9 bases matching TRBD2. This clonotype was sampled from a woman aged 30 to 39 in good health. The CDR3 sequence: CSVAGSLGGLASNEQFF. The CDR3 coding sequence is TGCAGCGTGGCGGGCAGTTTAGGGGGACTAGCAAGCAATGAGCAGTTCTTC.